Reported below is one T cell receptor (beta chain). Its cognate antigen is unknown. This sample is part of a study of shared clonotypes between healthy human individuals. Study in general: The plates for each donor numbered three CD4 naive, three CD4 memory, two CD8 naive and one CD8 memory. Notes on the study in general: Tissues were not sampled, only blood, and their repertoires likely differ.

Both subsets, CD45RA+ naive and CD45RA-negative memory, were split from the CD4+ cells. Replicate PCRs for sorted subsets used 200 ng DNA; this equaled about 30,000 T cell genomes. The protocol was immunoSEQ multiplex PCR, while the TCRdb copy is restricted to in-frame clones and leaves out a portion. This sample has roughly 760,000 clones; about 74% occur once, and the top ten carry approximately 1.6%. The CDR3 extends over 14 amino acids. Germline V CDR1 and CDR2: SGHDT, YYEEEE. The chain has TRBV5-6 and TRBJ2-5; TRBD2 agrees at 8 bases. The DNA end is a closer match to TRBJ2-7, so the J assignment may be wrong. The TCR originated in a woman in her twenties or thirties in good health. Material: memory CD4+ T cells sorted from blood. Documented subset: CD45RA-negative fraction. CDR3 protein: CASSLKRELIEQYF. The CDR3 coding sequence is TGTGCCAGCAGCTTAAAGCGGGAGCTTATCGAGCAGTACTTC.